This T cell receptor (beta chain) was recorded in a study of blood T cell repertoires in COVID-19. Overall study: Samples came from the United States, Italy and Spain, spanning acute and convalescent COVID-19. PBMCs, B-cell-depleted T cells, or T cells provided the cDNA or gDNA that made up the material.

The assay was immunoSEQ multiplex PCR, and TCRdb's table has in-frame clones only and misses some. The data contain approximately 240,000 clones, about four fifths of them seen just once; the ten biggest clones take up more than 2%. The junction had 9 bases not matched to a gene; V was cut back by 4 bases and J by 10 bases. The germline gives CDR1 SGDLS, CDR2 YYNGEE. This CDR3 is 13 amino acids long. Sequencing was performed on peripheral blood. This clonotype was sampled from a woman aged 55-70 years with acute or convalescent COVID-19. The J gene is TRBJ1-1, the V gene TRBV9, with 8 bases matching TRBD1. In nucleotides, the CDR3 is TGTGCCAGCAGCCTAGGTCCAGGACAGGGAGCTTTCTTT. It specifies CASSLGPGQGAFF.